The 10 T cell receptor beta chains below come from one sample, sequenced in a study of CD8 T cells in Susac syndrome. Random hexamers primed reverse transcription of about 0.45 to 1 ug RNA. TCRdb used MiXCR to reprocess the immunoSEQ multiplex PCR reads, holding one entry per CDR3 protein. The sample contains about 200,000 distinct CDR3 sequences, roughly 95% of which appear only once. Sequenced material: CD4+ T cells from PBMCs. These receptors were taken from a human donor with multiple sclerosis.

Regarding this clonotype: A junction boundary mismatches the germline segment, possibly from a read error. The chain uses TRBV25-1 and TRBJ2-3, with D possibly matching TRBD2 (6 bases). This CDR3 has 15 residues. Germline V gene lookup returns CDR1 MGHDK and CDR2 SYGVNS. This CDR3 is CASSEIRTSTDMQYF. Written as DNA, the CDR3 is TGTGCCAGCAGTGAAATCAGAACTAGCACAGATATGCAGTATTTT.

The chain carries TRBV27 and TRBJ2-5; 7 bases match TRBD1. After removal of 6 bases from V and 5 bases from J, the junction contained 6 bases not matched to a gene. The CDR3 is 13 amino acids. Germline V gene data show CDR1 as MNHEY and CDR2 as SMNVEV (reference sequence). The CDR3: CASRLQGSETQYF. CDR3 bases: TGTGCCAGCAGGTTACAGGGGTCCGAGACCCAGTACTTC.

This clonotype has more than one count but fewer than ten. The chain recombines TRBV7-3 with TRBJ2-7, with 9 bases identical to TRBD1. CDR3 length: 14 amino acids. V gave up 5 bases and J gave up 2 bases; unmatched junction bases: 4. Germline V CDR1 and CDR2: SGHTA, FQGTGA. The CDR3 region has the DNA TGTGCCAGCAGCATGGGACAGGGCCCCTACGAGCAGTACTTC. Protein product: CASSMGQGPYEQYF.

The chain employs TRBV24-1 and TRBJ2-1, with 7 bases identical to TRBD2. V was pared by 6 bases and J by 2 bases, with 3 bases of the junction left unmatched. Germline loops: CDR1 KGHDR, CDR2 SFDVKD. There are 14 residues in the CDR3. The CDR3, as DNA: TGTGCCACCAGTAGCGCGGGGGCCTACAATGAGCAGTTCTTC. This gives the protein CATSSAGAYNEQFF.

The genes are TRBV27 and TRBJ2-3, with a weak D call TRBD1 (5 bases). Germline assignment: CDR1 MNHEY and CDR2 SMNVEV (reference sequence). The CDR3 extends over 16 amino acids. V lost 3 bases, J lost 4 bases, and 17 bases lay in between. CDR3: CASSFQITTASDTQYF. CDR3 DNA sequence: TGTGCCAGCAGTTTTCAAATTACGACAGCCTCAGATACGCAGTATTTT.

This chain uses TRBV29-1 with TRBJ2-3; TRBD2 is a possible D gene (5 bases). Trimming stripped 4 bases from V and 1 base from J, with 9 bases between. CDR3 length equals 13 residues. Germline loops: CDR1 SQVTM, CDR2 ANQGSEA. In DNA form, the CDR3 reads TGCAGCGTTGTTAACGGGGGCACAGATACGCAGTATTTT. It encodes CSVVNGGTDTQYF.

The CDR3 is CASGIAGGYEQFF. The DNA of the CDR3 is TGTGCCAGCGGGATAGCGGGAGGCTATGAGCAGTTCTTC. This chain connects TRBV9 to TRBJ2-1, with 10 bases identical to TRBD2. Germline CDR1 reads SGDLS; CDR2 reads YYNGEE. CDR3 length: 13 amino acids. Germline trimming cut 7 bases from V and 8 bases from J; bases unmatched to any gene: 6.

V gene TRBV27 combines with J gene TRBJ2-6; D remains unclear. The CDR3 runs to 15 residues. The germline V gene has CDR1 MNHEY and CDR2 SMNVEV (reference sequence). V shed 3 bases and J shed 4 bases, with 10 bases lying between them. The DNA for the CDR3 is TGTGCCAGCAGTTTTGGCGCCTTGGGGGCCAACGTCCTGACTTTC. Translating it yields CASSFGALGANVLTF.

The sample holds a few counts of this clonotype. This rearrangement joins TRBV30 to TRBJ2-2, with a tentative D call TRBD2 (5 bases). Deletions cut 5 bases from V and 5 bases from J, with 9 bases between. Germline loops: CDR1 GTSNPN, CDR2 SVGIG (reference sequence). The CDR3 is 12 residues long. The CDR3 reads CAWVRGTGELFF. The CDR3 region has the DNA TGTGCCTGGGTCCGGGGAACCGGGGAGCTGTTTTTT. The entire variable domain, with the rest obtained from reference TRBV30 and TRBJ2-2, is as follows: SQTIHQWPATLVQPVGSPLSLECTVEGTSNPNLYWYRQAAGRGLQLLFYSVGIGQISSEVPQNLSASRPQDRQFILSSKKLLLSDSGFYLCAWVRGTGELFFGEGSRLTVL.

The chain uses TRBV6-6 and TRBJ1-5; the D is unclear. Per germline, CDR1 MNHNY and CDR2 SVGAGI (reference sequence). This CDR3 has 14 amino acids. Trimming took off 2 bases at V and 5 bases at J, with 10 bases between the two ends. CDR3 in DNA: TGTGCCAGCAGTTACGGGCAGATGTATCAGCCCCAGCATTTT. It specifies CASSYGQMYQPQHF.